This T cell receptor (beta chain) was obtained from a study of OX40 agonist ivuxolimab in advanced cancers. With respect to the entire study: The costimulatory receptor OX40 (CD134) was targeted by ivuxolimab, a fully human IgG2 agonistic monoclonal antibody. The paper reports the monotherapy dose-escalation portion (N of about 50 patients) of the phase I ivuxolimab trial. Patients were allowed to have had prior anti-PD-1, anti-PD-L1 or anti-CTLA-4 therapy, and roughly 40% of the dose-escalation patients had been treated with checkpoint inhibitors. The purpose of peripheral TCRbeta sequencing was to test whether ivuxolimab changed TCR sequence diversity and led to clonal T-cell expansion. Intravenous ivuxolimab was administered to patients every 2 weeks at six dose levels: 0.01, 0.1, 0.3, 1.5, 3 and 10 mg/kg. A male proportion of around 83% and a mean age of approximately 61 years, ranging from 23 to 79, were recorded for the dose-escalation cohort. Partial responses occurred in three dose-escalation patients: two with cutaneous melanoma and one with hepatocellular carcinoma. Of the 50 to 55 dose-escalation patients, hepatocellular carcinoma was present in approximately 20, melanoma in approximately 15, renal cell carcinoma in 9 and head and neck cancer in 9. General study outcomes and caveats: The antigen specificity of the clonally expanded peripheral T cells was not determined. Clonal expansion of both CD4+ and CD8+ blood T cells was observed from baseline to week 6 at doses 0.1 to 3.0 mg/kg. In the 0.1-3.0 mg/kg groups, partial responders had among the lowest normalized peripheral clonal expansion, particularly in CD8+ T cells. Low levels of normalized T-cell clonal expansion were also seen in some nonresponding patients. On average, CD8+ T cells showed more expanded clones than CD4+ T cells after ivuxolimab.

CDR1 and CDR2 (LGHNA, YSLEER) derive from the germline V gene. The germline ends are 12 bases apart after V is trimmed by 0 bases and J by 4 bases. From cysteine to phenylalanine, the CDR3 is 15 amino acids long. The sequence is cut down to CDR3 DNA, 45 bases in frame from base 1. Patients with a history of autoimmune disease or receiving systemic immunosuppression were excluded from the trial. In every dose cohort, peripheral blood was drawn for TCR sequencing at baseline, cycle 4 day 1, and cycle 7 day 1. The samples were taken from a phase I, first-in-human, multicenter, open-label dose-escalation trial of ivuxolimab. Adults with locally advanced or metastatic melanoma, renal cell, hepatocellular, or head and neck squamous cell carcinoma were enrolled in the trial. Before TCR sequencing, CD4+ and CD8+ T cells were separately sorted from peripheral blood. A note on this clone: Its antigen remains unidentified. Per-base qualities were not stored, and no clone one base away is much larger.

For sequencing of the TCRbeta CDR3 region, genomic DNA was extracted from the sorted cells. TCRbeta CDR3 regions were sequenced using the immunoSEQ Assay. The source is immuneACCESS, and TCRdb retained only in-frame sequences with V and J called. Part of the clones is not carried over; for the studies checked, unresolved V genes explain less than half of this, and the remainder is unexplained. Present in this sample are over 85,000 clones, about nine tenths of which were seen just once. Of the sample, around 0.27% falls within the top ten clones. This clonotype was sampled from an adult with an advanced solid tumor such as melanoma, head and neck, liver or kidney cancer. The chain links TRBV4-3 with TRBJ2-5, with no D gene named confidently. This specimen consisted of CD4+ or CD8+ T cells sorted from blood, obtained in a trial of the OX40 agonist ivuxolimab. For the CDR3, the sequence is CASSQEPRGLETQYF. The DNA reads TGCGCCAGCAGCCAAGAGCCTCGAGGTCTAGAGACCCAGTACTTC.